Listed here are 25 T cell receptor beta chains from one sample, sequenced in a study of identical twins. Each CDR3 protein is one row after TCRdb ran MiXCR on the 5' RACE reads. The repertoire holds about 330,000 distinct CDR3 sequences, with around an eighth as singletons. These data were also filed under a second study, of yellow fever vaccine responses in identical twins.

The sequenced sample consisted of CD8+ T cells sorted from blood. The receptors shown here come from a woman in her late teens or twenties in good health.

This clonotype has at least ten counts. J is TRBJ2-1 and V is TRBV24-1, with unresolved D. The V and J ends lost 0 bases and 9 bases respectively, with 14 bases between them. The CDR3 sequence is 15 residues long. The germline CDR1 and CDR2 sequences are KGHDR and SFDVKD. The DNA of the CDR3 is TGTGCCACCAGTGATTTGAGGGTTATGGGGTCTGAGCAGTTCTTC. Translating gives CATSDLRVMGSEQFF.

The chain employs TRBV20-1 and TRBJ1-1; D gene ambiguous. CDR3 length: 14 residues. Germline-derived CDR1 and CDR2 are DFQATT and SNEGSKA (reference sequence). V was pared by 2 bases and J by 9 bases, with 19 bases between. The CDR3: CSARWEEGWLKAFF. The CDR3 coding sequence is TGCAGTGCTAGATGGGAGGAGGGTTGGCTCAAAGCTTTCTTT.

The CDR3 sequence is CASSQDLVTTTVYRTDTQYF. The CDR3 DNA reads as TGCGCCAGCAGCCAAGATCTCGTGACAACAACCGTTTATCGCACAGATACGCAGTATTTT. V usage is TRBV4-1 and J usage is TRBJ2-3; D is ambiguous. Trimming stripped 0 bases from V and 1 base from J, with 23 bases between. The CDR3 contains 20 residues. CDR1 MGHRA and CDR2 YSYEKL come from the germline V gene.

This clonotype was picked up a small number of times. The V call is TRBV10-3, the J call TRBJ2-7; TRBD1 agrees at 9 bases. This CDR3 spans 12 amino acids. The germline V gene has CDR1 ENHRY and CDR2 SYGVKD. V shed 10 bases and J 4 bases; nucleotides not matched to a gene: 5. The CDR3 nucleotides read TGTGCCACCTTGGACAGGGGTTACGAGCAGTACTTC. It encodes CATLDRGYEQYF.

The chain employs TRBV9 and TRBJ2-1; TRBD2 agrees at 14 bases. V lost 3 bases and J lost 9; bases outside the gene matches: 8. The CDR3 spans 16 residues. The germline gives CDR1 SGDLS, CDR2 YYNGEE. The CDR3 is CASSGRGTSGSGEQFF. CDR3 nucleotide sequence: TGTGCCAGCAGCGGTAGGGGGACTAGCGGGAGTGGTGAGCAGTTCTTC.

The chain carries TRBV4-1 and TRBJ2-7; 10 bases map to TRBD2. The germline V gene has CDR1 MGHRA and CDR2 YSYEKL. V lost 4 bases, J lost 6 bases, and 3 bases stayed unmatched. The CDR3 sequence is 13 residues long. This chain's CDR3 is CASSLGLAFEQYF. The CDR3 region has the DNA TGCGCCAGCAGCCTGGGACTAGCGTTCGAGCAGTACTTC.

This clonotype was found many times. The gene calls are TRBV12-3 or TRBV12-4 and TRBJ2-3, with D possibly matching TRBD1 (5 bases). There are 16 residues in the CDR3. Trimming removed 1 base at V and 3 bases at J, with 14 bases between. DNA of the CDR3: TGTGCCAGCAGTTTAGGGGGTGTGACAGCTACAGATACGCAGTATTTT. Translated, it gives CASSLGGVTATDTQYF.

CDR3 sequence reads: CASSESGGRGYNEQFF. CDR3 in DNA: TGTGCCAGCAGTGAAAGCGGGGGAAGGGGATACAATGAGCAGTTCTTC. The rearrangement joins TRBV6-1 to TRBJ2-1; TRBD2 agrees at 8 bases. From germline, CDR1 is MNHNS and CDR2 SASEGT. V lost 2 bases to trimming and J lost 4 bases; unmatched junction nucleotides: 7. The CDR3 consists of 16 residues.

This clonotype was seen repeatedly, ten times or more. The J gene is TRBJ2-7, the V gene TRBV7-9; TRBD2 agrees at 9 bases. Germline lookup yields CDR1 SEHNR and CDR2 FQNEAQ (reference sequence). Trimming at V came to 5 bases and at J to 0 bases, leaving 2 bases not matched to a gene. CDR3 size: 14 residues. The CDR3: CASSHSGSSYEQYF. The CDR3 DNA reads TGTGCCAGCAGCCATAGCGGGAGCTCCTACGAGCAGTACTTC.

This clonotype was observed a few times. The chain links TRBV2 to TRBJ2-1; no definite D call. The CDR3 covers 11 residues. Trimming shortened V by 8 bases and J by 6 bases, and 8 bases separated the two germline ends. CDR1 and CDR2 (germline): SNHLY, FYNNEI. CDR3 loop: CASLDSNEQFF. The DNA of the CDR3 is TGTGCCAGCTTGGATTCCAATGAGCAGTTCTTC.

Ten or more counts support this clonotype. The chain carries TRBV28 and TRBJ2-3; unclear D gene. The CDR3 is made up of 12 amino acids. CDR1 MDHEN and CDR2 SYDVKM come from the germline V gene. The V end was cut by 4 bases, the J end by 0 bases, with 2 bases between. The CDR3 nucleotides are TGTGCCAGCAGTTACAGCACAGATACGCAGTATTTT. As protein: CASSYSTDTQYF.

This clonotype appeared a few times. Here the CDR3 reads CATSRGVIAGVEQYF. The CDR3, as DNA: TGTGCCACCAGCAGAGGTGTGATAGCGGGAGTCGAGCAGTACTTC. The gene calls are TRBV15 and TRBJ2-7; 9 bases align to TRBD2. This CDR3 has 15 amino acids. V lost 1 base and J lost 6; bases outside the gene matches: 7. From germline, CDR1 is LNHNV and CDR2 YYDKDF (reference sequence).

The chain is built from TRBV13 and TRBJ2-7, with 9 bases lining up with TRBD1. Germline values: CDR1 PRHDT, CDR2 FYEKMQ (reference sequence). The ends lost 5 bases at V and 5 bases at J; junction bases unmatched: 10. This CDR3 spans 15 amino acids. This CDR3 reads CASSPLRDRVHEQYF. The DNA for the CDR3 is TGTGCCAGCAGCCCCCTAAGGGACAGGGTCCACGAGCAGTACTTC.

The chain recombines TRBV5-4 with TRBJ2-6; 9 bases agree with TRBD1. J gave up 0 bases and V 0 bases, and 4 bases lay outside the gene matches. This CDR3 has 18 residues. Germline values: CDR1 SGHNT, CDR2 YYREEE (reference sequence). CDR3 nucleotide sequence: TGTGCCAGCAGCTTGGACAGGGGGCCCCCCTCTGGGGCCAACGTCCTGACTTTC. It yields the protein CASSLDRGPPSGANVLTF.

Only a few counts were recorded for this clonotype. The V and J genes are TRBV12-3 or TRBV12-4 and TRBJ2-2; 9 nucleotides align to TRBD1. The CDR3 sequence is 18 residues long. Trimming removed 8 bases from V and 3 bases from J; junction bases left unmatched: 16. Here the CDR3 DNA reads TGTGCCAGCTTGTCCAAGACAGGGGGGCCGATTGACACCGGGGAGCTGTTTTTT. It is translated as CASLSKTGGPIDTGELFF.

This clonotype was detected only a few times. The rearrangement joins TRBV27 to TRBJ2-1; TRBD1 agrees at 7 bases. J gave up 7 bases and V 6 bases, and 3 bases lay outside the gene matches. From germline, CDR1 is MNHEY and CDR2 SMNVEV (reference sequence). The CDR3 runs to 12 residues. The CDR3 DNA sequence: TGTGCCAGCAGCTTCAGGGGGAATGAGCAGTTCTTC. Its protein product is CASSFRGNEQFF.

The chain combines TRBV20-1 with TRBJ1-2, with D perhaps matching TRBD1 (6 bases). The CDR3 length is 15 residues. V shed 0 bases and J shed 2 bases, with 13 bases lying between them. Per germline, CDR1 DFQATT and CDR2 SNEGSKA (reference sequence). In nucleotides, the CDR3 is TGCAGTGCTAGAGATTGGGTAGGGGGGAACTATGGCTACACCTTC. The encoded protein is CSARDWVGGNYGYTF.

The V gene is TRBV4-1, the J gene TRBJ2-3, with 9 bases aligning to TRBD2. J was trimmed by 4 bases and V by 1 base; bases with no gene match: 9. Germline CDR1 is MGHRA and CDR2 is YSYEKL. The CDR3 loop spans 17 amino acids. The CDR3 sequence: CASSQVGLAGRPDTQYF. The CDR3 DNA reads as TGCGCCAGCAGCCAAGTCGGGCTAGCGGGAAGGCCAGATACGCAGTATTTT.

This clonotype came up a few times. The rearrangement joins TRBV3-1 to TRBJ1-2, with D possibly TRBD1 on 5 matching bases. The CDR3 has 12 residues. The germline gives CDR1 LGHDT, CDR2 YNNKEL (reference sequence). V was cut by 4 bases and J by 5 bases, with 8 bases left in between. CDR3 residues: CASSPEGYGYTF. CDR3 nucleotide sequence: TGTGCCAGCAGCCCCGAGGGGTATGGCTACACCTTC.

Sample share makes this clonotype medium-sized. The chain couples TRBV20-1 to TRBJ1-2; D gene unclear. Trimming removed 3 bases at V and 5 bases at J, with 16 bases between. CDR1 and CDR2 (germline): DFQATT, SNEGSKA (reference sequence). This CDR3 contains 14 residues. CDR3 region: CSASDPPDEYGYTF. The DNA of the CDR3 is TGCAGTGCTAGCGACCCTCCTGACGAATATGGCTACACCTTC.

There are a few counts of this clonotype. The chain carries TRBV9 and TRBJ1-1, with D tentatively TRBD1 (5 bases). V dropped 0 bases and J dropped 1 base, with 10 bases sitting between them. This CDR3 has 15 residues. Germline CDR1 reads SGDLS; CDR2 reads YYNGEE. CDR3 in amino acids: CASSVVGRENTEAFF. Written as DNA, the CDR3 is TGTGCCAGCAGCGTAGTAGGCAGGGAGAACACTGAAGCTTTCTTT.

V is TRBV3-1 and J is TRBJ2-5; D perhaps matches TRBD2 (7 bases). The CDR3 totals 14 residues. The V gene lost 7 bases and the J gene lost 12 bases, with 24 bases spanning the gap. CDR1 is LGHDT, CDR2 YNNKEL, per germline (reference sequence). The DNA of the CDR3 is TGTGCCAGCAACCCCAGGAATCAAGGAGGGGGGGAGTACTTC. This codes for CASNPRNQGGGEYF.

This sequence joins TRBV7-8 and TRBJ2-1, with D possibly being TRBD1 (6 bases). In germline, CDR1 is SGHVS, CDR2 FQNEAQ. Trimming cost V 3 bases and J 2 bases, with 11 bases left between them. The CDR3 contains 15 residues. The CDR3 spells CASSFEGVTYNEQFF. CDR3 nucleotides: TGTGCCAGCAGCTTTGAGGGGGTCACCTACAATGAGCAGTTCTTC.

This clonotype was detected many times. The chain joins TRBV29-1 to TRBJ2-7; TRBD2 is a possible D gene (5 bases). The germline V gene has CDR1 SQVTM and CDR2 ANQGSEA. Trimming left V 4 bases short and J 3 bases short, with 13 bases between. The CDR3 runs to 13 residues. The CDR3 nucleotides read TGCAGCGTTGTGGGGAGACCTAGCTACGAGCAGTACGTC. This codes for CSVVGRPSYEQYV.

This clonotype appeared a few times. The chain has TRBV6-2 or TRBV6-3 and TRBJ2-2; maybe TRBD2 (6 bases). Germline lookup yields CDR1 MNHEY and CDR2 SVGEGT. The length of the CDR3 is 13 residues. Trimming cost V 7 bases and J 5 bases, with 11 bases left between them. CDR3 sequence reads: CASTPGGTGELFF. Written as DNA, the CDR3 is TGTGCCAGCACCCCTGGGGGGACCGGGGAGCTGTTTTTT.